Described below is a single TCR beta chain sequence and its context. The conserved final phenylalanine or tryptophan is absent from the CDR3, which likely points to a read error. The DNA is omitted, as the CDR3 cannot be located on it reliably, and the CDR3 follows TCRdb's listing. Extraction of RNA together with DNA used about 18-30 mg of unsorted bulk tissue. Enrolled patients were chronically infected with HBV and treatment-naive. The data were obtained in a study of tumor-infiltrating lymphocytes in primary liver carcinoma. Starting from around 500 ng of total RNA, TCR beta cDNA was produced with a primer in the constant region. Three rounds of nested multiplex PCR with slightly modified ARM-PCR produced TCR beta libraries. With TRBV1-TRBV30 forward primers and a C-beta reverse primer, the first two PCR rounds were run for around 10 cycles each. TCRdb re-called the multiplex PCR reads through MiXCR, storing one row per CDR3 protein. The table has about 21,000 distinct CDR3 sequences, around three quarters seen once.

The V gene's germline CDR1 is SGHAT and CDR2 FQNNGV. The CDR3 is 13 amino acids long, termini counted. This clonotype was obtained from a man between 40 and 49 years old with primary liver carcinoma and hepatitis B virus infection. The chain couples TRBV11-2 to TRBJ2-3. Sequencing was done on a sample of liver tumor tissue from sampling region 1. Subset of the sample: tumor region T1, superior pole. CDR3 residues: CASSLISTDTQCP.